Following are 2 T cell receptor beta chains from one sample sequenced in a study of cytomegalovirus exposure and HLA in healthy donors. The PCR made use of 60 Vbeta and 13 Jbeta primers. TCRdb's table, derived via immunoSEQ multiplex PCR, lists solely in-frame clones and lacks some. The sample has approximately 120,000 clones, 70% to 85% seen once. Source material: PBMCs. All receptors come from a woman aged 50 to 60 in good health and CMV-seronegative.

Here the CDR3 reads CASSFDREAFF. CDR3 in DNA: TGTGCCAGCAGCTTCGACAGGGAAGCTTTCTTT. The rearrangement links TRBV11-2 to TRBJ1-1; perhaps TRBD1 as D (6 bases). V lost 3 bases, J lost 8 bases, and 7 bases lay in between. The germline V gene has CDR1 SGHAT and CDR2 FQNNGV. The CDR3 consists of 11 residues.

The sample holds a few counts of this clone. This sequence joins TRBV30 and TRBJ2-3, with D maybe TRBD2 (6 bases). CDR3 size: 17 residues. V was pared by 0 bases and J by 2 bases, with 18 bases between. Germline loops: CDR1 GTSNPN, CDR2 SVGIG (reference sequence). In DNA form, the CDR3 reads TGTGCCTGGAGTGTACTTGGATCGGGGGTGTACACAGATACGCAGTATTTT. Amino acid sequence: CAWSVLGSGVYTDTQYF. The full variable domain, rest sourced from reference TRBV30 and TRBJ2-3, is SQTIHQWPATLVQPVGSPLSLECTVEGTSNPNLYWYRQAAGRGLQLLFYSVGIGQISSEVPQNLSASRPQDRQFILSSKKLLLSDSGFYLCAWSVLGSGVYTDTQYFGPGTRLTVL.